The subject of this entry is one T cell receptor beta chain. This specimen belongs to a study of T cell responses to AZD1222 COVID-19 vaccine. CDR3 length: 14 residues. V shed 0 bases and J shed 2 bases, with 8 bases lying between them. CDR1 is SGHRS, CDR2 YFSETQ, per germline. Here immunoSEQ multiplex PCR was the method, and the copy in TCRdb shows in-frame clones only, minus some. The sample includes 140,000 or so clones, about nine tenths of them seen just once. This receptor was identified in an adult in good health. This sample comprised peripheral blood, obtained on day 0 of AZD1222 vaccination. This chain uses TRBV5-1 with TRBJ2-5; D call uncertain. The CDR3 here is CASSLAVQQETQYF. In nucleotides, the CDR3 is TGCGCCAGCAGCTTGGCAGTACAACAAGAGACCCAGTACTTC.